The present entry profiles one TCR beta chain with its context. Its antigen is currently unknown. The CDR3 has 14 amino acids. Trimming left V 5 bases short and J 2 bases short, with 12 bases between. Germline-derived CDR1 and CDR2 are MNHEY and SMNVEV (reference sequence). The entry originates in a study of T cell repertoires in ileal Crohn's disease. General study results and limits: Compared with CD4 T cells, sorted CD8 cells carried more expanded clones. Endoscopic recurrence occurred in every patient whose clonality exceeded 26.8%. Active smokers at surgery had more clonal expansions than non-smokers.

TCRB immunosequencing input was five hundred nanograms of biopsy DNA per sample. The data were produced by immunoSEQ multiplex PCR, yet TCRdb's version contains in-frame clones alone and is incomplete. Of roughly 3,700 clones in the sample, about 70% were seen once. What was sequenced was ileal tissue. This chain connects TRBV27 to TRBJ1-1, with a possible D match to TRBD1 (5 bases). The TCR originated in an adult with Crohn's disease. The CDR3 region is CASSTAGKNTEAFF. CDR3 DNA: TGTGCCAGCAGTACCGCAGGGAAAAACACTGAAGCTTTCTTT.